This record looks at one TCR beta chain sequence and its context. There are many counts of this clonotype. No antigen is known for it. The sample holds no much larger clone one base away, and base qualities are not on file. This sample was taken from a study of regulatory T cells in long-lasting Graves disease (dated by TCRdb to about 2021). About the full investigation: Patients with newly diagnosed Graves' disease had been on antithyroid drugs for under 3 months. Persistent Graves' disease patients were compared with newly diagnosed Graves' disease patients by peripheral blood TCR sequencing and RNA sequencing. The study was registered as a clinical trial and conducted in China. A total of roughly 35 samples underwent TCR sequencing: 13 from persistent and roughly 20 from newly diagnosed Graves' disease patients. General findings and caveats noted by the study authors: Compared with newly diagnosed patients, persistent Graves' disease patients had lower TCR Shannon entropy and fewer highly expanded clones, which suggests clonal expansion. The small sample size was acknowledged by the authors as a limitation that may reduce accuracy. Only peripheral blood was studied, because thyroid tissue, the primary lesion, was inaccessible. Preferential use of TRBV28, TRBJ1-2 and TRBJ2-5 was observed in persistent disease, whereas TRBV20-1 and TRBJ2-1 were favored in newly diagnosed disease. Patients with persistent disease shared more public clonotypes (fewer than 3,000) than newly diagnosed patients did (more than 900). Sequencing and analysis were limited to the TCR beta chain.

The meaning of the sample's time point label: newly diagnosed GD, antithyroid drugs for less than 3 months. RNA was extracted from PBMCs in TRIzol for both TCR sequencing and RNA sequencing. The diagnosis of Graves' disease was made according to American Thyroid Association guidelines. Patients for the study were recruited at an endocrinology department in Xi'an, China. Each patient gave roughly 8.4 milliliters of peripheral blood, collected in an EDTA anticoagulant tube. Ficoll Paque Plus density gradient separation was used to isolate PBMCs, and no additional T cell sorting was done. RNA quality was checked with an Agilent 2100 Bioanalyzer and agarose gel, and concentration with a NanoDrop 2000. The protocol used for the library was multiplex PCR. TCRdb names Illumina HiSeq 4000 as the instrument used. iRepertoire HTBI primers and Arm-PCR amplification of CDR3 regions were used to construct TCR beta libraries. Before sequencing, the PCR products underwent gel purification. The authors' analysis ran thus. Gene usage analysis of CDR3 amino acid clonotypes relied on the roughly 60 TRBV and about 13 TRBJ segments identified across samples. COPE and FqMerger were used to merge the filtered high-quality paired reads into contigs. Contigs were aligned with BLAST to IMGT TRBV, TRBD and TRBJ reference genes, and CDR3 was defined per IMGT. Any clonotype with a frequency above 0.1% was classified as a highly expanded clone. Repertoire diversity was measured by Shannon entropy, and V-J evenness by the Gini coefficient. Public clonotypes were defined as clonotypes shared by more than one individual. TCRdb trimmed the raw reads at Q25, called clones with MiXCR and kept productive beta chains. Each entry is one CDR3 protein sequence, shown with its most common DNA and genes. These V and J calls are TCRdb output, not the study's own analysis. This sample lists hundreds of thousands of distinct CDR3 sequences; around an eighth were detected once. The ten largest make up 8.5% to 10% of the sample.

Its CDR3 holds 14 amino acids, cysteine through phenylalanine. The DNA shown is the 42-base CDR3, in frame from base 1. The V and J ends are trimmed by 0 bases and 7 bases, leaving 9 bases between them. From the germline V gene, CDR1 is SGHAT and CDR2 is FQNNGV. These data were also reused for a study on T cells in Graves' hyperthyroidism and ophthalmopathy. The other study reports the following: Stable Graves' hyperthyroidism was defined as no progression to ophthalmopathy during 18 months of follow-up. The hyperthyroidism patients were between 18 and 65 years old and newly diagnosed, with a disease duration of less than 2 months. Any patient with an uncontrolled infection, another autoimmune disease, pregnancy or lactation was excluded. Diagnoses were established on the basis of clinical symptoms, serum thyroxine and TRAb, thyroid ultrasound, and orbital computed tomography. The TCR CDR3 was subjected to a first round of RT-PCR using the HTBI primer set and the Qiagen OneStep RT-PCR kit. Most expanded thyroid clonotypes (frequency above 0.001) were also detected in blood, suggesting blood repertoires may reflect thyroid immune responses. A 13 V-J signature model separated ophthalmopathy from stable hyperthyroidism, with over 85% sensitivity and about 81% specificity in cross-validation and 80%/75% in testing. In validation, progression to ophthalmopathy was predicted by the model with approximately 67% sensitivity and roughly 72% specificity, a median of roughly six months before onset. To identify TCR V-J signatures that set the groups apart, the researchers used a discovery cohort of 100 patients, made up of 40 to 45 with Graves' ophthalmopathy and about 60 with stable Graves' hyperthyroidism. An independent validation cohort of around 19 hyperthyroidism patients and about 15 patients who later progressed to ophthalmopathy tested prospective prediction of ophthalmopathy. The approximately 95 discovery patients were divided at random into training and test sets in a 7:3 ratio. In addition, the study compared T-cell repertoires in thyroid tissue and in blood from several Graves' hyperthyroidism patients. After blood sampling, hyperthyroidism patients were treated with methimazole at a starting dose of 30 mg daily, and ophthalmopathy patients were treated with high-dose intravenous methylprednisolone. Libraries were constructed in a second round of multiplex PCR, after which size selection and purification were carried out. Sequencing of the libraries was done on an Illumina HiSeq2000 using paired-end 100 bp reads. SOAPnuke was used to process the raw data, removing reads that contained adapters or uncalled bases, had a mean Phred below 15, or lacked an exact match to the constant primer or identifier. COPE v1.2.5 was used to merge high-quality paired reads, and clonotypes were defined as unique nucleotide sequences. MiTCR v1.1 was used to align the clonotypes against IMGT TRBV, TRBD and TRBJ reference segments. The analysis included only V-J combinations with a frequency above 0.0001, which together covered roughly 99% of the repertoires. The TCS score was defined as F50 (clonal expansion) divided by E x V (chaos), with BLOSUM62-based TCRdist calculated between CDR3 peptides within each V-J. Welch's t-statistics and random forest reduced just over 500 V-J features to fewer than 15, which were used in a naive Bayes classifier (R e1071). No statistical method was used to set the sample size in advance, and investigators knew the group allocation. The paper describes TCR Vbeta CDR3 sequencing of about 140 peripheral blood samples, made up of 43 ophthalmopathy patients, roughly 72 hyperthyroidism patients and roughly 17 progressor patients.

Recombination linked TRBV11-2 to TRBJ1-4; perhaps TRBD1 is the D gene, with 6 bases matching. The source is a man between 25 and 39 years old with Graves disease. Donor details come from another sample of the same person, matched by shared clones. Sequenced material: peripheral blood mononuclear cells (PBMCs), taken at new diagnosis, from a patient treated with antithyroid drugs. The CDR3 sequence is CASSLEQGAEKLFF. The nucleotide sequence reads TGTGCCAGCAGCTTAGAACAGGGAGCTGAAAAACTGTTTTTT.